This T cell receptor beta chain was obtained from a study of blood T cell repertoires in COVID-19. Study context: Collection of acute and convalescent COVID-19 samples took place in the United States, Italy and Spain. The cDNA or gDNA used as material had been derived from T cells, B-cell-depleted T cells, or PBMCs.

CDR3 length: 14 residues. CDR1 and CDR2 from the germline V gene are WSHSY and SAAADI. Trimming cost V 7 bases and J 1 base, with 14 bases left between them. The data were produced by immunoSEQ multiplex PCR, yet TCRdb's version contains in-frame clones alone and is incomplete. The sample carries some 140,000 clones, 84% recorded once. The chain couples TRBV10-2 to TRBJ2-7; perhaps TRBD2 as D (6 bases). Sequences were obtained from peripheral blood. This clonotype originated in a man between 60 and 75 years old with acute or convalescent COVID-19. CDR3 in DNA: TGCGCCAGCATCCGGGACTCAACTTCCTACGAGCAGTACTTC. This translates into CASIRDSTSYEQYF.